The clone carrying this T cell receptor (beta chain) appeared a few times. The data stem from a study of blood T cell repertoires in COVID-19. Looked up from germline, CDR1 is MDHEN and CDR2 is SYDVKM. The J segment lost 8 bases and the V segment lost 3 bases, leaving 4 bases of the junction unmatched. CDR3 length: 16 residues. Here immunoSEQ multiplex PCR was the method, and the copy in TCRdb shows in-frame clones only, minus some. The sample lists roughly 160,000 clones, around four fifths occurring once. The rearrangement links TRBV28 to TRBJ2-1, with 16 positions matching TRBD2. The specimen sequenced was PBMCs or T cells enriched from blood (not recorded which). The source of this sequence is a woman aged 55-75 years who had recovered from COVID-19. In nucleotides, the CDR3 is TGTGCCAGCAGTTTTCTAGGGACTAGCGGGAGGGATGAGCAGTTCTTC. Protein: CASSFLGTSGRDEQFF.